The clone carrying this T cell receptor (beta chain) has a handful of counts. Its antigen remains unknown. This sample stems from a study of cytomegalovirus exposure and HLA in healthy donors. Study-level findings and limits: Many donors carried some public TCRs, although rarity characterized most TCR sequences. Listed as cytomegalovirus-associated were 164 TCR beta chains. Previous analysis showed most TCR beta V segments were productive about 90% or about 30% of the time.

PCR employed 60 Vbeta and 13 Jbeta primers. Method: immunoSEQ multiplex PCR; TCRdb's copy keeps in-frame clones and lacks some. The sample consists of over 90,000 clones, just under 70% of them appearing once. This clonotype was sampled from a woman aged 45-60 years in good health and CMV-seropositive. The material sequenced was PBMCs.

CDR3 DNA: TGTGCCAGCACTCGATTGGGGGCACGAAGCACTTCTTTCACCTTC. It codes for CASTRLGARSTSFTF. The chain carries TRBV28 and TRBJ1-2; tentative D call: TRBD1 (6 bases). Trimming stripped 7 bases from V and 13 bases from J, with 28 bases between. In germline, CDR1 is MDHEN, CDR2 SYDVKM. CDR3 size: 15 residues.